This T cell receptor beta chain was retrieved from a study of CD8+CD57+ T cells in acquired aplastic anemia. This clonotype was found a few times. The CDR3 has 13 residues. V shed 6 bases and J 5 bases; nucleotides not matched to a gene: 6. CDR1 is DFQATT and CDR2 is SNEGSKA in the germline V gene (reference sequence). Genomic DNA acted as the template from which TCR beta VDJ combination and CDR3 sequence profiling were carried out. Each CDR3 protein gets one entry after TCRdb re-called the reads with MiXCR. The sample holds about 170,000 distinct CDR3 sequences, under 55% seen once. Selection for sequencing was limited to patients who had shown CD8+CD57+ cell expansion by flow cytometry. Untreated patients provided the blood samples, with no therapy given before sampling.

The receptor's source is a human donor with aplastic anemia. The J gene is TRBJ2-5, the V gene TRBV20-1, with TRBD2 matching over 10 bases. Sequenced material: sorted CD4+, CD8+, or CD8+CD57+ T cells (not recorded which) from PBMCs. DNA of the CDR3: TGCAGTGCCAAGAAGCGGGGGGGGGAGACCCAGTACTTC. This codes for CSAKKRGGETQYF.